This TCR beta chain was captured in a study of identical twins. Trimming took 2 bases from V and 2 from J, leaving 11 bases between them. In germline, CDR1 is SGHDT, CDR2 YYEEEE. The CDR3 covers 14 residues. A universal primer site came from template switching; cDNA carried unique molecular identifiers. TCRdb re-analysed the 5' RACE reads in MiXCR, keeping a single row per CDR3 protein. This sample carries hundreds of thousands of distinct CDR3 sequences, 20% to 25% of them seen once, and the ten largest clones take just under 3%. The same sample was also studied in work on T cells expressing NK-cell markers. From that study: Most of the eight sequenced donors tested HCMV-seropositive; one tested seronegative. HCMV specificity of the expanded NKG2C+ T cell clones stayed unclear.

The origin of this receptor is a woman younger than 35 in good health. Sequencing was done on a sample of CD4+ T cells sorted from blood. The chain links TRBV5-6 to TRBJ2-7; the D call may be TRBD1 or TRBD2 (5 bases each). CDR3 sequence (DNA): TGTGCCAGCAGCTTCGGGGCCGGGACCTACGAGCAGTACTTC. As protein: CASSFGAGTYEQYF.